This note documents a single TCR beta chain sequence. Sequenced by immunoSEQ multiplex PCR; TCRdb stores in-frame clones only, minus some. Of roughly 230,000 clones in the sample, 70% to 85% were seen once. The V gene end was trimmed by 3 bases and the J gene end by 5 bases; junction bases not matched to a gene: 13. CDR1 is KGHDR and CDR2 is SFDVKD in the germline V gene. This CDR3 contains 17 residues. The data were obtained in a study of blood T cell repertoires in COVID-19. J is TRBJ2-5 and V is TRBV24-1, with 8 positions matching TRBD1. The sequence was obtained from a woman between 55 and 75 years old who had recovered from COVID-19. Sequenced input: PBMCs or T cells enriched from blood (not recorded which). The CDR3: CATSDPTGGDARETQYF. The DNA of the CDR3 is TGTGCCACCAGTGATCCCACAGGGGGTGACGCTCGGGAGACCCAGTACTTC.